Listed below are T cell receptor beta chains from one sample, sequenced in a study of blood T cell repertoires in COVID-19. Profiled with immunoSEQ multiplex PCR; TCRdb holds only in-frame clones, not every one. This sample has around 500,000 clones, with 80% to 90% found just once. The sequencing sample was made of peripheral blood. These receptor sequences come from a human donor in a cohort sampled during active COVID-19. Both conserved end residues are part of each CDR3. D genes are given only for firm matches. Some rows mark clone size as missing; the rest say once, few, many or name a class of expanded clone.

>-|TRBV15|-|TRBJ2-5
TGTGCCACCAGCAGAACCCCGGTAGAGACCCAGTACTTC
CATSRTPVETQYF
>TRBD2|TRBV7-3|-|TRBJ2-1
TGTGCCAGCAGCCCGATAGCGGGAGGGAGCTCCTACAATGAGCAGTTCTTC
CASSPIAGGSSYNEQFF
>TRBD1|TRBV19|few|TRBJ1-2
TGTGCCAGTAGTGCCACAGGGGGCGAAGGGGGCTACACCTTC
CASSATGGEGGYTF
>TRBD1|TRBV19|-|TRBJ1-1
TGTGCCAGTAGTAGCAAGGGGGCGAGGACTGAAGCTTTCTTT
CASSSKGARTEAFF
>TRBD1|TRBV6-6|-|TRBJ1-6
TGTGCCAGCAGTTACCGGACAGGGGGTGGGACACCCCTCCACTTT
CASSYRTGGGTPLHF
>TRBD1|TRBV7-2|-|TRBJ1-1
TGTGCCAGCAGCTTTGACAGGGGCACTGAAGCTTTCTTT
CASSFDRGTEAFF
>-|TRBV6-5|few|TRBJ2-3
TGTGCCAGCAGTCGGTCAAACACAGATACGCAGTATTTT
CASSRSNTDTQYF
>TRBD1|TRBV5-1|-|TRBJ2-5
TGCGCCAGCAGCTCCGGGACAGAACTAGAGACCCAGTACTTC
CASSSGTELETQYF
>TRBD1|TRBV7-8|-|TRBJ1-2
TGTGCCAGCAGCCCCGGACAGGCTAACTATGGCTACACCTTC
CASSPGQANYGYTF
>TRBD1|TRBV27|-|TRBJ2-3
TGTGCCAGCAGGAAACAGGGGGTAGACACAGATACGCAGTATTTT
CASRKQGVDTDTQYF
>TRBD1|TRBV5-1|-|TRBJ2-3
TGCGCCAGCAGCCTCTACCGACAGGGAGATACGCAGTATTTT
CASSLYRQGDTQYF
>-|TRBV14|-|TRBJ1-2
TGTGCCAGCAGTCAAGGGGAGGAGAGACACTATGGCTACACCTTC
CASSQGEERHYGYTF
>TRBD1|TRBV7-2|-|TRBJ1-1
TGTGCCAGCAGCTCGCAGGGGGCGGGTAACACTGAAGCTTTCTTT
CASSSQGAGNTEAFF
>-|TRBV6-6|once|TRBJ2-7
TGTGCCAGCAGTCCCTACTCGGGCAACAGGGCCTCCTCCTACGAGCAGTACTTC
CASSPYSGNRASSYEQYF
>TRBD2|TRBV7-2|-|TRBJ2-3
TGTGCCAGCAGAAGAAGCGGGACCACAGATACGCAGTATTTT
CASRRSGTTDTQYF
>TRBD1|TRBV28|-|TRBJ1-2
TGTGCTGTACCCCAGAGGGACAGGGGGCGGAATGGCTACACCTTC
CAVPQRDRGRNGYTF
>-|TRBV5-6|-|TRBJ1-1
TGTGCCAGCAGCTCAGGGCGGACTGAAGCTTTCTTT
CASSSGRTEAFF
>-|TRBV15|-|TRBJ2-5
TGTGCCACCTCATCAACGGCGGGAGAGACCCAGTACTTC
CATSSTAGETQYF
>TRBD1|TRBV19|-|TRBJ1-1
TGTGCCAGCCTTGACAGGGTTGGGACTGAAGCTTTCTTT
CASLDRVGTEAFF
>-|TRBV4-1|-|TRBJ2-7
TGCGCCAGCAGCCAAGCGAGGCTTTCCTCCTACGAGCAGTACTTC
CASSQARLSSYEQYF
>TRBD1|TRBV7-3|-|TRBJ1-2
TGTGCCAGCAGGCAAACAGGGGGCGCGGGGTATGGCTACACCTTC
CASRQTGGAGYGYTF
>-|TRBV28|once|TRBJ1-4
TGTGCCAGCAGGGAAGGGGCGGCTAATGAAAAACTGTTTTTT
CASREGAANEKLFF
>TRBD1|TRBV10-3|-|TRBJ1-1
TGTGCCATCAGACTTGACAGGGCGAACACTGAAGCTTTCTTT
CAIRLDRANTEAFF
>-|TRBV19|-|TRBJ1-1
TGTGCCAGTAGTATGCAACGGTTTTCGAACACTGAAGCTTTCTTT
CASSMQRFSNTEAFF
>-|TRBV20-1|-|TRBJ1-5
TGCAGTGCTAGTACAGGGCGCAGGGCCTCCAATGGTCAGCCCCAGCATTTT
CSASTGRRASNGQPQHF
>TRBD1|TRBV19|-|TRBJ1-5
TGTGCCAGTACCAAGAACACAGGGGACAATAGCAATCAGCCCCAGCATTTT
CASTKNTGDNSNQPQHF
>TRBD1|TRBV29-1|once|TRBJ1-1
TGCAGCTCCCCCGGGACAGGGAACACTGAAGCTTTCTTT
CSSPGTGNTEAFF
>TRBD1|TRBV11-2|-|TRBJ2-5
TGTGCCAGCAGCTTACCAGGGGGCCGGGAGACCCAGTACTTC
CASSLPGGRETQYF
>-|TRBV6-5|-|TRBJ2-1
TGTGCCAGCAGGAGGGGGAGAGATAATGAGCAGTTCTTC
CASRRGRDNEQFF
>-|TRBV6-5|-|TRBJ1-1
TGTGCCAGCAGTCTAGGATGGGGGGTGACTGAAGCTTTCTTT
CASSLGWGVTEAFF
>TRBD2|TRBV19|-|TRBJ2-2
TGTGCCAGTAGTATGCGGGGGGCTAGGAACACCGGGGAGCTGTTTTTT
CASSMRGARNTGELFF
>TRBD1|TRBV2|once|TRBJ1-6
TGTGCCAGCAGGGGGGACAGGGAAAGAATTTCACCCCTCCACTTT
CASRGDRERISPLHF
>TRBD1|TRBV30|-|TRBJ1-5
TGTGCCTGGAGGACAGGGGGCAATCAGCCCCAGCATTTT
CAWRTGGNQPQHF
>TRBD1|TRBV19|-|TRBJ1-2
TGTGCCAGTAGTATCTATAGGGACAGGACTAGATCGAACTATGGCTACACCTTC
CASSIYRDRTRSNYGYTF
>TRBD1|TRBV27|-|TRBJ1-5
TGTGCCAGCAGCCCTATAGGGGGACAGGGGGCAGTGCAGCCCCAGCATTTT
CASSPIGGQGAVQPQHF
>-|TRBV24-1|-|TRBJ2-2
TGTGCCACCAGGAGGGATTGGGGATCCGGGGAGCTGTTTTTT
CATRRDWGSGELFF
>-|TRBV6-5|-|TRBJ2-2
TGTGCCAGCAGTTACTCGAACAGCTACACCGGGGAGCTGTTTTTT
CASSYSNSYTGELFF
>TRBD2|TRBV7-8|-|TRBJ2-1
TGTGCCAGCAGCTTAGGTTACGGACTAGCGGGAAGAGGACAACTGAATGAGCAGTTCTTC
CASSLGYGLAGRGQLNEQFF
>-|TRBV19|-|TRBJ2-7
TGTGCCAGTAGCTCAGGATCCGTTCCTGAATACGAGCAGTACTTC
CASSSGSVPEYEQYF
>-|TRBV28|-|TRBJ2-5
TGTGCCAGCAGTTTAGGCGCGGTCCAAGAGACCCAGTACTTC
CASSLGAVQETQYF
>-|TRBV5-4|-|TRBJ1-1
TGTGCCAGCAGCCCGGCGAGGTACGGGTCTGAAGCTTTCTTT
CASSPARYGSEAFF
>-|TRBV5-6|-|TRBJ1-1
TGTGCCAGCAGCTTGGCTCGTACCCTACTCACTGAAGCTTTCTTT
CASSLARTLLTEAFF
>TRBD1|TRBV25-1|-|TRBJ1-1
TGTGCCAGCAGTCCCCTAACAGGGGCCACTGAAGCTTTCTTT
CASSPLTGATEAFF
>TRBD1|TRBV30|-|TRBJ1-3
TGTGCCTGGAGGGTTAATTTCGGGACAGCGTTTTCTGGAAACACCATATATTTT
CAWRVNFGTAFSGNTIYF
>-|TRBV30|-|TRBJ2-7
TGTGCCTGGAGCCCTCAATGGGGCAAGGGCGAGCAGTACTTC
CAWSPQWGKGEQYF
>-|TRBV7-2|-|TRBJ2-1
TGTGCCAGCAGCTTAGCTGGGGGGGGACACTCCTACAATGAGCAGTTCTTC
CASSLAGGGHSYNEQFF
>-|TRBV15|-|TRBJ1-5
TGTGCCACCAGCAGAGCTTCCCTAGATCAGCCCCAGCATTTT
CATSRASLDQPQHF
>-|TRBV3-1/TRBV3-2|-|TRBJ1-3
TGTGCCAGCAGCCTAGCCCGAGGCCTTCACTCTGGAAACACCATATATTTT
CASSLARGLHSGNTIYF